This T cell receptor (beta chain) was sequenced in a study of blood T cell repertoires in COVID-19. The wider study: Acute-phase and convalescent COVID-19 samples originated in the United States, Italy and Spain. Nucleic acid was either cDNA or gDNA, and it came from T cells, B-cell-depleted T cells, or PBMCs.

Original methodology: Reference gene primers were amplified, and this amplification served to estimate nucleated cell counts. The assay was immunoSEQ multiplex PCR, and TCRdb's table has in-frame clones only and misses some. V and J calls and clone size follow that table, whereas D and trimming were derived from the DNA. The sample includes just under 150,000 clones, around 87% of them seen just once. As to this clone: Relative to the germline gene, one junction end is altered; a read error may explain this.

The CDR3 sequence is 14 residues long. CDR1 is SGHTA and CDR2 is FQGNSA in the germline V gene. The chain recombines TRBV7-2 with TRBJ1-1; D is perhaps TRBD1 (5 bases). Sequences were obtained from peripheral blood. This TCR derives from a woman aged 50 to 65 with active or convalescent COVID-19. The CDR3 nucleotides are TGTGCCAGCAGCTTTTTGGGGGGGAACGCTGAAGCTTTCTTT. As protein: CASSFLGGNAEAFF.